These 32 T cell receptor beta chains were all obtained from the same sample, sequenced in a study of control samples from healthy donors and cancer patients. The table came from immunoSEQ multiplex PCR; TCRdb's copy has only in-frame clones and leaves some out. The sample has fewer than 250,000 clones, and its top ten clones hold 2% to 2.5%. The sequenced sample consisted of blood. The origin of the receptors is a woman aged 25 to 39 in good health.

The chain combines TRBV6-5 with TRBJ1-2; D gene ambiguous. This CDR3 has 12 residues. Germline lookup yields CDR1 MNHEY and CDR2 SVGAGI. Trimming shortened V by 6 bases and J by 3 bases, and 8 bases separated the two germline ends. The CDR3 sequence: CASRGTDYGYTF. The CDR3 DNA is TGTGCCAGCAGGGGTACCGACTATGGCTACACCTTC.

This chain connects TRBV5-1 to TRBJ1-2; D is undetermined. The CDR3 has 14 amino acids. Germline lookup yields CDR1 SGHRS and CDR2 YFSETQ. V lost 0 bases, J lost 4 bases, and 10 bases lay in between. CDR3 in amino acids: CASSLAASPYGYTF. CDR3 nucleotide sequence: TGCGCCAGCAGCTTGGCCGCCAGCCCCTATGGCTACACCTTC.

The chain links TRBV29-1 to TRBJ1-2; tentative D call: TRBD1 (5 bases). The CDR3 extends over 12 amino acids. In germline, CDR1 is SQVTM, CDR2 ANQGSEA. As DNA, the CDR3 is TGCACCTTGGGGGACGGCTCAGGCGGCTACACCTTC. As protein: CTLGDGSGGYTF.

In nucleotides, the CDR3 is TGTGCCAGCAGCTACGGGCGTCTCGGGGGGGAGACCCAGTACTTC. It specifies CASSYGRLGGETQYF. The chain links TRBV6-5 to TRBJ2-5, with 7 bases fitting TRBD2. The trim removed 6 bases at V and 5 bases at J, leaving 12 bases unmatched. The germline V gene encodes CDR1 MNHEY and CDR2 SVGAGI. The length of the CDR3 is 15 residues.

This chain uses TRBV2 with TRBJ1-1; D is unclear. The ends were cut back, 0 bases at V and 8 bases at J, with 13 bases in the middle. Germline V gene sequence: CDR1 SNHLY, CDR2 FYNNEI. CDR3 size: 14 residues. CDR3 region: CASSEAPLADEAFF. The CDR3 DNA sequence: TGTGCCAGCAGTGAAGCCCCCTTGGCAGACGAAGCTTTCTTT.

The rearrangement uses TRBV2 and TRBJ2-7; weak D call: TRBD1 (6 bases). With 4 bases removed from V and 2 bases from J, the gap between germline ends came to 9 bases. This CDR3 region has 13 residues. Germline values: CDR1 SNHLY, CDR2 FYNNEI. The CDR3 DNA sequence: TGTGCCAGCAGTGGGACAGTGCCCTACGAGCAGTACTTC. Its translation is CASSGTVPYEQYF.

CDR3 region: CATSRERGGNYGYTF. The CDR3 bases are TGTGCCACCAGCAGAGAGCGGGGAGGTAACTATGGCTACACCTTC. This sequence joins TRBV15 and TRBJ1-2; D is unresolved. Per the germline V gene, CDR1 is LNHNV and CDR2 is YYDKDF (reference sequence). Trimming removed 0 bases at V and 1 base at J, with 9 bases between. This CDR3 region has 15 residues.

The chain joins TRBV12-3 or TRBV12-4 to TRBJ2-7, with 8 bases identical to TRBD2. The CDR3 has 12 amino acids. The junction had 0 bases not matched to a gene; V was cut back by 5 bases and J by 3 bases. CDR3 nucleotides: TGTGCCAGCAGTACTAGCGGCTACGAGCAGTACTTC. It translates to CASSTSGYEQYF.

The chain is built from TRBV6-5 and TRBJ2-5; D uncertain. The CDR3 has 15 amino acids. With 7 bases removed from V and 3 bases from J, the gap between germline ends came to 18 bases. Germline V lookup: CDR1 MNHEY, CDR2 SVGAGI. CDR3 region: CASTYWAGEKETQYF. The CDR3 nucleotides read TGTGCCAGCACCTACTGGGCTGGGGAAAAAGAGACCCAGTACTTC.

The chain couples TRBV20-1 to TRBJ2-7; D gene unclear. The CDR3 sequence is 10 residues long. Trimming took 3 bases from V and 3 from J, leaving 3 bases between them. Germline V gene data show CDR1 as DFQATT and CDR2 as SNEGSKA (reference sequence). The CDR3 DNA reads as TGCAGTGCTAGTAGCTACGAGCAGTACTTC. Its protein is CSASSYEQYF.

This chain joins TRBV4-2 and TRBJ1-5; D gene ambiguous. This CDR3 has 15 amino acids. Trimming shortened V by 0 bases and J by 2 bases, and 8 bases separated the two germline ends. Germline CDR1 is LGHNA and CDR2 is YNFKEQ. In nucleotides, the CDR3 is TGTGCCAGCAGCCAAGAAAGGAGAGGCAATCAGCCCCAGCATTTT. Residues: CASSQERRGNQPQHF.

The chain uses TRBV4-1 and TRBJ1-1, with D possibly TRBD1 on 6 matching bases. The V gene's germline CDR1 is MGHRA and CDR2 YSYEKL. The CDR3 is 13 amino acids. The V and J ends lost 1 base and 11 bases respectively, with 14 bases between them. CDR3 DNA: TGCGCCAGCAGCCAAGGGTCCGGGGGCAGCGCTTTCTTT. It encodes CASSQGSGGSAFF.

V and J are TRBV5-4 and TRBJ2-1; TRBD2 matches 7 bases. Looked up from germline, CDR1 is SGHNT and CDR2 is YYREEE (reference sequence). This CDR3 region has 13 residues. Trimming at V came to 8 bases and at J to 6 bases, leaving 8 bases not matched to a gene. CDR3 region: CARKEWGGNEQFF. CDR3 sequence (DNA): TGTGCCAGAAAAGAATGGGGGGGCAATGAGCAGTTCTTC.

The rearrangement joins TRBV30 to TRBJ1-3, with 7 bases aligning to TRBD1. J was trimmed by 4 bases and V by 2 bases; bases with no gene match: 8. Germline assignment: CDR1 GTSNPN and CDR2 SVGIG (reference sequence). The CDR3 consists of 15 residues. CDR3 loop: CAWSYTTGYGNTIYF. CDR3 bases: TGTGCCTGGAGTTACACGACAGGGTACGGAAACACCATATATTTT.

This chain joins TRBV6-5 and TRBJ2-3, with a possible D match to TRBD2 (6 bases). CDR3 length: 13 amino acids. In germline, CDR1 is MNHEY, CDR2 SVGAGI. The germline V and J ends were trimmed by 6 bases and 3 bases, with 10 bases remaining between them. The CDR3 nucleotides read TGTGCCAGCAGAGTTAGCGGAACAGATACGCAGTATTTT. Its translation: CASRVSGTDTQYF.

This CDR3 reads CASSFRGITYGYTF. The CDR3 DNA follows: TGTGCCAGCAGTTTCCGGGGGATAACTTATGGCTACACCTTC. The rearrangement uses TRBV28 and TRBJ1-2; TRBD1 is a possible D gene (5 bases). Germline CDR1 is MDHEN and CDR2 is SYDVKM. This CDR3 has 14 amino acids. The V and J ends lost 3 bases and 5 bases respectively, with 13 bases between them.

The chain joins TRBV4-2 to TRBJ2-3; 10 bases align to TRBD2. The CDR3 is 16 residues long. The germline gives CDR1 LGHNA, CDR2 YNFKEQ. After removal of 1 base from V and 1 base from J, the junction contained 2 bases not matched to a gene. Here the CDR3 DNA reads TGTGCCAGCAGCCAAGCCGGGACTAGCGGCACAGATACGCAGTATTTT. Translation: CASSQAGTSGTDTQYF.

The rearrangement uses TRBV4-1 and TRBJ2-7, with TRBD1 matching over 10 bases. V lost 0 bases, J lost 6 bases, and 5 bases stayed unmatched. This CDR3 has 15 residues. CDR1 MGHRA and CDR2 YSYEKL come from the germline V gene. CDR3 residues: CASSQEKDRGSEQYF. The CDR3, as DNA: TGCGCCAGCAGCCAAGAAAAGGACAGGGGGTCCGAGCAGTACTTC.

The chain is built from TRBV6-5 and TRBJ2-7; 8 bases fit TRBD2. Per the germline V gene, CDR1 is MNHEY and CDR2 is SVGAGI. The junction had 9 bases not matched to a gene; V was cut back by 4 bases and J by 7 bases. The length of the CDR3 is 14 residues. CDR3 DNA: TGTGCCAGCAGTTCTACCGGGGGGGCGCGAGAGCAGTACTTC. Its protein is CASSSTGGAREQYF.

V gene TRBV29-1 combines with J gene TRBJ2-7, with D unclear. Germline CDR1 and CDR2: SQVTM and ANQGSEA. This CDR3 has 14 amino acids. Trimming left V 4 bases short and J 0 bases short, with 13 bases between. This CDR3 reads CSVAPRQSSYEQYF. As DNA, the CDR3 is TGCAGCGTTGCCCCCAGACAAAGCTCCTACGAGCAGTACTTC.

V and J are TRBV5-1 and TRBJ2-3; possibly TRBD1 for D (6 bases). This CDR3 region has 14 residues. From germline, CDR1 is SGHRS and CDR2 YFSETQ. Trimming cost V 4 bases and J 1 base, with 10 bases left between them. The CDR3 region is CASSTGHRTDTQYF. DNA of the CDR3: TGCGCCAGCAGCACGGGACACCGCACAGATACGCAGTATTTT.

In DNA form, the CDR3 reads TGTGCCAGCAGCCCGATCGGATACAGGGAAGCTTTCTTT. Amino acids: CASSPIGYREAFF. The genes are TRBV11-2 and TRBJ1-1; possibly TRBD1 for D (5 bases). Germline CDR1 reads SGHAT; CDR2 reads FQNNGV. V lost 5 bases and J 8 bases, leaving 15 bases between the germline ends. CDR3 length: 13 residues.

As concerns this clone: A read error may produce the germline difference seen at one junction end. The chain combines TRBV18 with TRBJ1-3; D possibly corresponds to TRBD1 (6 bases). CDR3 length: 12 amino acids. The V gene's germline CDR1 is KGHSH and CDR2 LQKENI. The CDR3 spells CASSPPSTGKRF. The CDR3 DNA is TGTGCCAGCTCACCACCGAGTACAGGGAAACGTTTT. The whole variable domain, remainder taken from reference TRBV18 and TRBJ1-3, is NAGVMQNPRHLVRRRGQEARLRCSPMKGHSHVYWYRQLPEEGLKFMVYLQKENIIDESGMPKERFSAEFPKEGPSILRIQQVVRGDSAAYFCASSPPSTGKRFGEGSWLTVV.

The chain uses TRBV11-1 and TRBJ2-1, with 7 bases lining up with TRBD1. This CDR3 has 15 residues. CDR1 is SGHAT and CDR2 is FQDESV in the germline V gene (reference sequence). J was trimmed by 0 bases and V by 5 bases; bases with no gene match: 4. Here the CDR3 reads CASSLDRSSYNEQFF. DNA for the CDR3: TGTGCCAGCAGCCTGGACAGGAGCTCCTACAATGAGCAGTTCTTC.

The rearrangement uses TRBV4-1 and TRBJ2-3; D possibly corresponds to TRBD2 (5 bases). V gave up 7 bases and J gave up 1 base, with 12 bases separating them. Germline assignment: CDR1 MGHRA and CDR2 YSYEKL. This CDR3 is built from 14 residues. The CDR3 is CASTRGIGTDTQYF. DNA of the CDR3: TGCGCCAGCACCCGGGGTATTGGCACAGATACGCAGTATTTT.

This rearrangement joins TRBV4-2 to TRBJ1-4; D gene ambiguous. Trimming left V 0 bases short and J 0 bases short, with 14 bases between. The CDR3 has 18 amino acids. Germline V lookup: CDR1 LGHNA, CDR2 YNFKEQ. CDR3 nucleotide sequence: TGTGCCAGCAGCCAAGACCGGGCAGGACCAGCAACTAATGAAAAACTGTTTTTT. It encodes CASSQDRAGPATNEKLFF.

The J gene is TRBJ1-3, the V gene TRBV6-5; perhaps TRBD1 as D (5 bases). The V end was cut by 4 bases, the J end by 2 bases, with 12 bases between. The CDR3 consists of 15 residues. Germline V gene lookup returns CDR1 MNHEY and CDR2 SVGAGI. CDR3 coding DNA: TGTGCCAGCAGTTGGGACTTTCGAGCTGGAAACACCATATATTTT. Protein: CASSWDFRAGNTIYF.

In DNA form, the CDR3 reads TGTGCCAGCAGCCGGGGGGGTCAGGGATCCTACGAGCAGTACTTC. Its protein product is CASSRGGQGSYEQYF. The chain joins TRBV5-4 to TRBJ2-7, with TRBD2 identical over 8 bases. Germline trimming cut 4 bases from V and 1 base from J; bases unmatched to any gene: 7. The CDR3 consists of 15 residues. Germline CDR1 reads SGHNT; CDR2 reads YYREEE (reference sequence).

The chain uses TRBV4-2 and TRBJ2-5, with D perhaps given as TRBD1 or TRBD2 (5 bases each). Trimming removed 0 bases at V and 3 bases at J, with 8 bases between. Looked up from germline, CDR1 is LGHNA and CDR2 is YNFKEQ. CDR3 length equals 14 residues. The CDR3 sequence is CASSQDWGKETQYF. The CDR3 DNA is TGTGCCAGCAGCCAAGACTGGGGGAAAGAGACCCAGTACTTC.

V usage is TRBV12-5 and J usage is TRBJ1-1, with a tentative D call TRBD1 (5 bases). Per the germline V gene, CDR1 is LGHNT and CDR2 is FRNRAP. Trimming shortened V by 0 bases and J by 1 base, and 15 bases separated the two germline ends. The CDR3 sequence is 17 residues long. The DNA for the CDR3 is TGTGCTAGTGGTTTGGTACGGGAGTTAGACAGGAACACTGAAGCTTTCTTT. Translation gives CASGLVRELDRNTEAFF.

The CDR3 here is CASSAPGQTRLVAFF. Here the CDR3 DNA reads TGTGCCAGCAGTGCGCCGGGACAGACCCGACTGGTTGCTTTCTTT. The chain couples TRBV6-4 to TRBJ1-1, with 7 bases that match TRBD1. The germline gives CDR1 MRHNA, CDR2 SNTAGT. The CDR3 length is 15 residues. V lost 4 bases, J lost 11 bases, and 16 bases stayed unmatched.

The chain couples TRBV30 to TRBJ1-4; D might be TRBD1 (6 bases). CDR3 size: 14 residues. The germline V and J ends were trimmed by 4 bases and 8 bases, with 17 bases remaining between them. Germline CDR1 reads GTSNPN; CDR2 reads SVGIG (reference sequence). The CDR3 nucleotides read TGTGCCTGGACGGAATGGCAGGGGATGGAAAAACTGTTTTTT. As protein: CAWTEWQGMEKLFF.